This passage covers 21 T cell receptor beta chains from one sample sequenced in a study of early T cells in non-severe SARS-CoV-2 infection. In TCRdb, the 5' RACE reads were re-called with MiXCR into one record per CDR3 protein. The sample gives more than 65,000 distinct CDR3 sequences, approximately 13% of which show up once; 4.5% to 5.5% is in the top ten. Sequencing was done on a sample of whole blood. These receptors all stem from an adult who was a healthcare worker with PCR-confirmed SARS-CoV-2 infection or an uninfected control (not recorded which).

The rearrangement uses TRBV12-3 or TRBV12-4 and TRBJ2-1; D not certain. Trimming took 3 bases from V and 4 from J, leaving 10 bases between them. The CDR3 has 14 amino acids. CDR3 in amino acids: CASSLMVSYNEQFF. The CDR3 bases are TGTGCCAGCAGTTTGATGGTATCTTACAATGAGCAGTTCTTC.

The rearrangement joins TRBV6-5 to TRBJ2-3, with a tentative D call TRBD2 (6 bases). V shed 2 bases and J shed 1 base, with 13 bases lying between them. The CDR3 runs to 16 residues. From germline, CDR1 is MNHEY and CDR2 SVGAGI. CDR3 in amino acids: CASSYAGGSGTDTQYF. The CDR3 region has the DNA TGTGCCAGCAGTTACGCCGGAGGGAGTGGCACAGATACGCAGTATTTT.

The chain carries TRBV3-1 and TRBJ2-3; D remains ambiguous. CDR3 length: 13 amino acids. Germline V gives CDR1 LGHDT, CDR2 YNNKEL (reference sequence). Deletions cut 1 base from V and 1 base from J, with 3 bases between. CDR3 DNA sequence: TGTGCCAGCAGCCAAGGTCGCACAGATACGCAGTATTTT. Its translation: CASSQGRTDTQYF.

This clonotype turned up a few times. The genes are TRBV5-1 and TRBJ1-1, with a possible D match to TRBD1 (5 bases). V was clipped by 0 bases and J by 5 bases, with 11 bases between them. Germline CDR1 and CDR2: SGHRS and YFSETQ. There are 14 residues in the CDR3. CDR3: CASSLEAGQTEAFF. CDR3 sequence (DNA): TGCGCCAGCAGCTTGGAGGCAGGGCAGACTGAAGCTTTCTTT.

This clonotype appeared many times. The CDR3 nucleotides read TGTGCCAGTCTATGGGGGACCGGGGAGCTGTTTTTT. Translated: CASLWGTGELFF. V gene TRBV6-1 combines with J gene TRBJ2-2; D possibly matches TRBD1 or TRBD2 (5 bases each). V lost 9 bases, J lost 5 bases, and 10 bases lay in between. Per the germline V gene, CDR1 is MNHNS and CDR2 is SASEGT. The CDR3 runs 12 residues.

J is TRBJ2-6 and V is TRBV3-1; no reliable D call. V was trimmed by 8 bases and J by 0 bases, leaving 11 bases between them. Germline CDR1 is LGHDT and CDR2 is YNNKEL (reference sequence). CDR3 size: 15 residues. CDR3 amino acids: CASRTVSSGANVLTF. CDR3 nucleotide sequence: TGTGCCAGCCGCACAGTCTCCTCTGGGGCCAACGTCCTGACTTTC.

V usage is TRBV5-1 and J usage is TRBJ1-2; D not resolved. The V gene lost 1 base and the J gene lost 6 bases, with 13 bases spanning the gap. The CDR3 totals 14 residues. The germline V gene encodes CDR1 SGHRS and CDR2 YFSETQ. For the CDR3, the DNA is TGCGCCAGCAGCTTGTATTCAGTCTCTGATGGCTACACCTTC. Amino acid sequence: CASSLYSVSDGYTF.

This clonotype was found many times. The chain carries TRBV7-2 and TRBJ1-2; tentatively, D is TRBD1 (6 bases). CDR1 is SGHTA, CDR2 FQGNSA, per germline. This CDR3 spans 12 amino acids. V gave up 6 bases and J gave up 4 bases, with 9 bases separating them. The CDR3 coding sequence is TGTGCCAGCAGAGGGGGGGCCTATGGCTACACCTTC. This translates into CASRGGAYGYTF.

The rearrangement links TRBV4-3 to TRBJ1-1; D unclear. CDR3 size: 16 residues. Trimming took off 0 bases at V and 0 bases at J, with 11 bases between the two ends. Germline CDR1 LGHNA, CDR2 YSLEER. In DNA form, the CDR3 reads TGCGCCAGCAGCCAAGATCTTACTGGCATGAACACTGAAGCTTTCTTT. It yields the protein CASSQDLTGMNTEAFF.

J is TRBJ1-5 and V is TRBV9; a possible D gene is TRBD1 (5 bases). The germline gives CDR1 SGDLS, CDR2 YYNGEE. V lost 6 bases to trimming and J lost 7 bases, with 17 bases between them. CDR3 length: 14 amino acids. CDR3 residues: CASNPMGGDQPQHF. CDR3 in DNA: TGTGCCAGCAACCCAATGGGGGGTGACCAGCCCCAGCATTTT.

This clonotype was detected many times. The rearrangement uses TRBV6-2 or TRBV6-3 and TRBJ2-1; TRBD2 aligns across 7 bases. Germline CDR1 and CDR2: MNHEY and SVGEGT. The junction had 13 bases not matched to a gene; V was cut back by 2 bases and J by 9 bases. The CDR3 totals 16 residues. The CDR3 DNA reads TGTGCCAGCAGTTACCTCGGGACTACCGCAGGTAGTGAGCAGTTCTTC. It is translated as CASSYLGTTAGSEQFF.

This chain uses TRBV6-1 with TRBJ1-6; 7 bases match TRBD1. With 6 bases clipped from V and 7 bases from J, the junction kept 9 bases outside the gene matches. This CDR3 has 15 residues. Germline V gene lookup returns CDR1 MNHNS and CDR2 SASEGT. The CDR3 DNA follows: TGTGCCAGCAGGAGCACAGGGGCCCGGAATTCACCCCTCCACTTT. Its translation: CASRSTGARNSPLHF.

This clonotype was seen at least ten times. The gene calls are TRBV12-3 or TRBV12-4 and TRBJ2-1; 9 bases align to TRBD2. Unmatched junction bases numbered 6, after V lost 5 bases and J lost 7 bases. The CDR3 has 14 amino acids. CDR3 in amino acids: CASSGSGSRNEQFF. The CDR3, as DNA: TGTGCCAGCAGTGGTAGCGGGAGTAGGAATGAGCAGTTCTTC.

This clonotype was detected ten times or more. In nucleotides, the CDR3 is TGCGCCAGCAGTGAGAGTTGGGCAAATTCACCCCTCCACTTT. This gives the protein CASSESWANSPLHF. The chain uses TRBV10-1 and TRBJ1-6; no firm D call. The V gene's germline CDR1 is WNHNN and CDR2 SYGVQD (reference sequence). The germline V and J ends were trimmed by 2 bases and 7 bases, with 9 bases remaining between them. The CDR3 extends over 14 amino acids.

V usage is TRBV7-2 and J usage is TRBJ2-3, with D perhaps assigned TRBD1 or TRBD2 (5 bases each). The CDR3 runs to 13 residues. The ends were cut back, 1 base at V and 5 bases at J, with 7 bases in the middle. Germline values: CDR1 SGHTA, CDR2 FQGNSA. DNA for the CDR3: TGTGCCAGCAGCTTAGTTGGGGGAGATACGCAGTATTTT. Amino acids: CASSLVGGDTQYF.

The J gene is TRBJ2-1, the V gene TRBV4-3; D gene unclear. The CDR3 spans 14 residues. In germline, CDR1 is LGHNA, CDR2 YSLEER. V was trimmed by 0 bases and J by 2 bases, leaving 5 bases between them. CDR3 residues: CASSQDRAYNEQFF. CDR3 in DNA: TGCGCCAGCAGCCAAGATAGGGCCTACAATGAGCAGTTCTTC.

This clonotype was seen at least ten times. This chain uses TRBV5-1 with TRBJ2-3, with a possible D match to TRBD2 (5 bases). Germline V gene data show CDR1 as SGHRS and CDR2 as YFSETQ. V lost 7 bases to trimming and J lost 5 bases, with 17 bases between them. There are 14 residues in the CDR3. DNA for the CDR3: TGCGCCAGCGGGAGCACCCTCATTGGAGATACGCAGTATTTT. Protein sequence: CASGSTLIGDTQYF.

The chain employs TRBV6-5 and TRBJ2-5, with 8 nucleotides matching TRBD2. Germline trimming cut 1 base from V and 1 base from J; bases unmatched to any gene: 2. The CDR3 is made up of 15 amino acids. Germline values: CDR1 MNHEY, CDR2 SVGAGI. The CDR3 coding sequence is TGTGCCAGCAGTTACTTTAGCGGGATCCAAGAGACCCAGTACTTC. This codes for CASSYFSGIQETQYF.

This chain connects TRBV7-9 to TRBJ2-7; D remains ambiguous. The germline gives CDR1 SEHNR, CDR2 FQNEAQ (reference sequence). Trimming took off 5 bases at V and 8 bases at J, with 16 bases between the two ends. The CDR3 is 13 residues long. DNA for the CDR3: TGTGCCAGCAGCCCAGCCACCTTGTACAAGCAGTACTTC. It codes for CASSPATLYKQYF.

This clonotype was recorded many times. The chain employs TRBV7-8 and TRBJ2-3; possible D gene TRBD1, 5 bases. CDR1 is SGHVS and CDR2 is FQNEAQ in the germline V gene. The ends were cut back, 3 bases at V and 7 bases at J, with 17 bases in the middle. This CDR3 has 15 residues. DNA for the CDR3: TGTGCCAGCAGCTTCTCGGACCAGGGCGTGAATACGCAGTATTTT. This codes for CASSFSDQGVNTQYF.

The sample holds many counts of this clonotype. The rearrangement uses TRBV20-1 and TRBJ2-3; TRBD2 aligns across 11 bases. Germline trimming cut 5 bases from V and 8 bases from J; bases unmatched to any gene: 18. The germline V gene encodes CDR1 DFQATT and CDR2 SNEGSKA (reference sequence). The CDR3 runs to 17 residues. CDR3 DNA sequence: TGCAGTGCTGGGACCCTTGGGACTAGCGGAGCCCGCCCTACGCAGTATTTT. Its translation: CSAGTLGTSGARPTQYF.